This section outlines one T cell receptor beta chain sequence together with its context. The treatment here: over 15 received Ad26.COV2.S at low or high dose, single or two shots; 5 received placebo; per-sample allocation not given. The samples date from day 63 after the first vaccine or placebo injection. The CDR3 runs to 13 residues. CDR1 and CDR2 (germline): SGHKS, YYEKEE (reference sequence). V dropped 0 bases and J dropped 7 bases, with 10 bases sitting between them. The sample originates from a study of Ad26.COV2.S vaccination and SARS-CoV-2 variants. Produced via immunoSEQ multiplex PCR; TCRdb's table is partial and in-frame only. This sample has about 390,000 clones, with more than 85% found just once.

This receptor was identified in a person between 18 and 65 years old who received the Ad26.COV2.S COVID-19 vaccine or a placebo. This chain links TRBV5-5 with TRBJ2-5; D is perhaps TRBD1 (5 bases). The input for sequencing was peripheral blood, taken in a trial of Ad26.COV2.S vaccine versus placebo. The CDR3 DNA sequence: TGTGCCAGCAGCTTGGGGCAGGGAAGGACCCAGTACTTC. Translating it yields CASSLGQGRTQYF.